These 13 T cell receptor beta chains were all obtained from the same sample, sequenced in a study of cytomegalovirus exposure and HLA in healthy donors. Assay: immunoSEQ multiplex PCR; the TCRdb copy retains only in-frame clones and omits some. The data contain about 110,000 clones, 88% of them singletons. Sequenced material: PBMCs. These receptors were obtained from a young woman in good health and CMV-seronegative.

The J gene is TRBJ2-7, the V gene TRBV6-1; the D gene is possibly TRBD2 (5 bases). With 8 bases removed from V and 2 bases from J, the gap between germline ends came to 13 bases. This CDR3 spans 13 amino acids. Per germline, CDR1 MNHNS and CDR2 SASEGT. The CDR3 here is CASGSGTAYEQYF. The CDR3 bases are TGTGCCAGCGGCAGCGGTACGGCCTACGAGCAGTACTTC.

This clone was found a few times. The CDR3 DNA reads as TGTGCCAGCAGTTCGGACAGGGTGAGGGATGGCTACACCTTC. Protein sequence: CASSSDRVRDGYTF. The genes are TRBV7-6 and TRBJ1-2; 8 bases are shared with TRBD1. CDR3 length: 14 residues. Per germline, CDR1 SGHVS and CDR2 FNYEAQ. Germline trimming cut 6 bases from V and 6 bases from J; bases unmatched to any gene: 9.

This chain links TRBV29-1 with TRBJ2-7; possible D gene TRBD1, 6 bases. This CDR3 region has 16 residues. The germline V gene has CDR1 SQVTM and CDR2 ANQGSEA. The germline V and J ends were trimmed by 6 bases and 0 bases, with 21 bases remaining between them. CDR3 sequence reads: CSVFSGQTGDSYEQYF. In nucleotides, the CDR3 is TGCAGCGTCTTCTCCGGACAGACAGGCGACTCCTACGAGCAGTACTTC.

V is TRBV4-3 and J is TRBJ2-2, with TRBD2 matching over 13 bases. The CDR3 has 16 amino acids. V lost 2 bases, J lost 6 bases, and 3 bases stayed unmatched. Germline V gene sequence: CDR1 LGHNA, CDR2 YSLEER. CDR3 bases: TGCGCCAGCAGCCAAACACTAGCGGGAGGGGCCGGGGAGCTGTTTTTT. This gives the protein CASSQTLAGGAGELFF.

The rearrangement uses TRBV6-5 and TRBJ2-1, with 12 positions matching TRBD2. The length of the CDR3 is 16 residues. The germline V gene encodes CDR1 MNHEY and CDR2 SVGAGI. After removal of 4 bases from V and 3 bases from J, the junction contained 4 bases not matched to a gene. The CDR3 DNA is TGTGCCAGCAGTTTGACTAGCGGGAGCATCTACAATGAGCAGTTCTTC. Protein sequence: CASSLTSGSIYNEQFF.

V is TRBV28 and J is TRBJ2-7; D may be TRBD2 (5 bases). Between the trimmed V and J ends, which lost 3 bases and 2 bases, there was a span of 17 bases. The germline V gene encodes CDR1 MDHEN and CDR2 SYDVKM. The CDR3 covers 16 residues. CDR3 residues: CASSFPGLRDPYEQYF. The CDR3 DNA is TGTGCCAGCAGTTTTCCAGGATTGAGGGATCCCTACGAGCAGTACTTC.

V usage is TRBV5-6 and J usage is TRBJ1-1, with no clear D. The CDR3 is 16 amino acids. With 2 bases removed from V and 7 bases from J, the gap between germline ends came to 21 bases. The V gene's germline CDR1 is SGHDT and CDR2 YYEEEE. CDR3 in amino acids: CASSLLTDLSRIEAFF. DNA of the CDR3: TGTGCCAGCAGCTTACTAACTGATCTGTCCCGCATTGAAGCTTTCTTT.

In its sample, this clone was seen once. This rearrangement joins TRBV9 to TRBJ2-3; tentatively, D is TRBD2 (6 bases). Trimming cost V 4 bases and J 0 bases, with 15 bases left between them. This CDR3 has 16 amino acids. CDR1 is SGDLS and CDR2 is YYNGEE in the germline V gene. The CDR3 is CASSPGTSRSTDTQYF. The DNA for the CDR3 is TGTGCCAGCAGCCCTGGGACTTCCCGGAGCACAGATACGCAGTATTTT. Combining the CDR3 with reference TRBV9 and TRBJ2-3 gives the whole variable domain DSGVTQTPKHLITATGQRVTLRCSPRSGDLSVYWYQQSLDQGLQFLIQYYNGEERAKGNILERFSAQQFPDLHSELNLSSLELGDSALYFCASSPGTSRSTDTQYFGPGTRLTVL.

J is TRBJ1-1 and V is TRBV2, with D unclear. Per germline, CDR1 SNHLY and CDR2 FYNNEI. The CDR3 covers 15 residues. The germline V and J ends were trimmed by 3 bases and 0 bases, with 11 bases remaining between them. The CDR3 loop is CASSDVREMNTEAFF. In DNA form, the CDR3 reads TGTGCCAGCAGTGATGTTCGAGAGATGAACACTGAAGCTTTCTTT. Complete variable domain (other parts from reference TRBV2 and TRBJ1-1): EPEVTQTPSHQVTQMGQEVILRCVPISNHLYFYWYRQILGQKVEFLVSFYNNEISEKSEIFDDQFSVERPDGSNFTLKIRSTKLEDSAMYFCASSDVREMNTEAFFGQGTRLTVV.

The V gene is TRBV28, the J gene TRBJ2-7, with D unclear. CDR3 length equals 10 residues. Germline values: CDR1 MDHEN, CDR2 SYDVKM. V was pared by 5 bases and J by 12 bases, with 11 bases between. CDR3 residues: CASSHHEWYF. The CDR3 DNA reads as TGTGCCAGCAGTCACCATGAGTGGTACTTC.

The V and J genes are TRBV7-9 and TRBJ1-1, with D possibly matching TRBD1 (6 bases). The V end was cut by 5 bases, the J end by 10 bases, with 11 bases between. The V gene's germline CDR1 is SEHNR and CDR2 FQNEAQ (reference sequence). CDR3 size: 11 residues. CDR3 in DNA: TGTGCCAGCAGCAGCAGGGGCCGAGCTTTCTTT. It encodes CASSSRGRAFF. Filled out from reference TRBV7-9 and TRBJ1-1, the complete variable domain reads DTGVSQNPRHKITKRGQNVTFRCDPISEHNRLYWYRQTLGQGPEFLTYFQNEAQLEKSRLLSDRFSAERPKGSFSTLEIQRTEQGDSAMYLCASSSRGRAFFGQGTRLTVV.

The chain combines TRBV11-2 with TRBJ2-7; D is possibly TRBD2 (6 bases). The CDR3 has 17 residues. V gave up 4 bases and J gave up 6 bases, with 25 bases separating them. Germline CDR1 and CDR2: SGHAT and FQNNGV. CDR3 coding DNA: TGTGCCAGCAGCTGGGGCCTTGGACGGGACTCGACGTTCGAGCAGTACTTC. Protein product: CASSWGLGRDSTFEQYF.

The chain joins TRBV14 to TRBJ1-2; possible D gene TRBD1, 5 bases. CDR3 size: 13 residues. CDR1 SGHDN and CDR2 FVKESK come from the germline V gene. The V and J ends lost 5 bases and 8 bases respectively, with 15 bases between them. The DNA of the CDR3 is TGTGCCAGCAGCTATACTTTACAGGACGGCTACACCTTC. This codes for CASSYTLQDGYTF.